A selection of T cell receptor beta chains follows, all from one sample in a study of blood T cell repertoires in COVID-19. Generated by immunoSEQ multiplex PCR, the TCRdb table keeps only in-frame clones and is missing some. Counted here are under 200,000 clones, around four fifths occurring once; the ten biggest clones make up 2.8%. Sequenced: peripheral blood. These receptors were collected from a man between 65 and 79 years old with acute or convalescent COVID-19. Each CDR3 is given with its conserved first and last residue. The order of the fields is V gene, J gene, D gene, CDR3 protein. The D gene is left open where the match is weak.

TRBV29-1	TRBJ2-5	-	CSARRGGVGETQYF
TRBV9	TRBJ2-2	TRBD1	CASSDGQGTGELFF
TRBV7-6	TRBJ2-7	TRBD1	CASSLRDRGTYEQYF
TRBV30	TRBJ2-7	TRBD1	CAWRRTGDEQYF
TRBV28	TRBJ1-4	-	CASSLQRGLTGEKLFF
TRBV11-3	TRBJ2-7	-	CASSLDLGGIARGEQYF
TRBV7-3	TRBJ1-3	-	CASSSRQDGNTIYF
TRBV28	TRBJ1-1	TRBD1	CASSLHGTVNTEAFF
TRBV5-6	TRBJ1-1	TRBD1	CASSTDRGGMHTEAFF
TRBV27	TRBJ1-6	TRBD1	CASSLAQGGSPLHF
TRBV6-5	TRBJ1-5	-	CASRRRGSGNQPQHF
TRBV5-4	TRBJ1-4	-	CASSLGTANEKLFF
TRBV4-1	TRBJ2-7	-	CASSQIPGQSTYEQYF
TRBV24-1	TRBJ2-2	-	CATSDGGRMQPWGDTGELFF
TRBV5-1	TRBJ1-2	TRBD1	CASSLEQGAVHGYTF
TRBV5-1	TRBJ1-1	TRBD1	CASSLDPGTGGEAFF
TRBV12-5	TRBJ2-3	TRBD2	CASGLVTTSGAFTDTQYF
TRBV11-2	TRBJ1-6	-	CASSPTAYNSPLHF
TRBV7-2	TRBJ2-3	TRBD2	CASSLTGGSTDTQYF
TRBV2	TRBJ2-7	-	CASRQETYEQYF
TRBV7-8	TRBJ2-1	-	CASSLTGVGTYNEQFF
TRBV6-5	TRBJ2-7	-	CASSYIRGGSDEQYF
TRBV5-1	TRBJ1-3	-	CASSLGGGPGNTIYF